This is a list of T cell receptor beta chains from one sample in a study of patients and donors after allogeneic stem cell transplantation. Via MiXCR, TCRdb re-called the RT-PCR reads, giving one row per CDR3 protein. The table has roughly 960,000 distinct CDR3 sequences, roughly 18% seen once. Sequencing used blood, either unsorted or a sorted T cell fraction (not recorded which). Receptors originate from a human donor who was either an allogeneic HSCT recipient or a stem cell or donor lymphocyte infusion donor (not recorded which). It is not recorded whose cells these are; they may come from a transplant donor. CDR3s include the opening cysteine and the closing phenylalanine or tryptophan. Each record gives: J gene, V gene, CDR3 protein.

TRBJ2-1 | TRBV7-6 | CASSAGLAIPPYNEQFF
TRBJ2-1 | TRBV7-9 | CASSLWPATGGRDEQFF
TRBJ2-3 | TRBV18 | CASSPREWWADTQYF
TRBJ1-4 | TRBV4-2 | CASSHGGGQDNEKLFF
TRBJ2-5 | TRBV20-1 | CSARDQSLKTQYF
TRBJ1-2 | TRBV27 | CASSLGPPYGYTF
TRBJ2-4 | TRBV25-1 | CASSDPLAKNIQYF
TRBJ1-5 | TRBV5-1 | CAPGGNQPQHF
TRBJ1-6 | TRBV27 | CASSLSGERLNSPLHF
TRBJ2-5 | TRBV7-9 | CASSLEDSGKTQYF
TRBJ2-1 | TRBV7-9 | CASSFVGVSYNEQFF
TRBJ1-5 | TRBV20-1 | CSARALTGGNQPQHF
TRBJ2-3 | TRBV20-1 | CSASDLASSTDTQYF
TRBJ1-6 | TRBV2 | CASSDSDGPLHF
TRBJ1-6 | TRBV5-6 | CASSYTGQYNSPLHF
TRBJ2-4 | TRBV3-1 | CASSPPGIAKNIQYF
TRBJ2-2 | TRBV12-3/TRBV12-4 | CASSTGGYTGELFF
TRBJ2-3 | TRBV5-5 | CASSLGARTDTQYF
TRBJ2-3 | TRBV2 | CASSERSWWQTTDTQYF
TRBJ1-3 | TRBV29-1 | CSVERTSGNTIYF
TRBJ2-5 | TRBV5-6 | CASSSRDSGEEETQYF
TRBJ2-3 | TRBV20-1 | CSAPARGRRSTDTQYF
TRBJ2-3 | TRBV5-1 | CASSPRGQGLTDTQYF
TRBJ2-1 | TRBV9 | CASSVISGGAYEQFF
TRBJ2-3 | TRBV7-3 | CASSPTGTGGSNTQYF
TRBJ1-3 | TRBV30 | CAWSVGNTIYF
TRBJ2-7 | TRBV6-1 | CASGAGGIAYEQYF
TRBJ2-5 | TRBV6-1 | CASSQPDRGQETQYF
TRBJ2-7 | TRBV27 | CASSLQGARSYEQYF
TRBJ2-7 | TRBV6-5 | CASSYSGQGGSYEQYF
TRBJ2-2 | TRBV14 | CASSQVQVANTGELFF
TRBJ2-5 | TRBV12-3/TRBV12-4 | CASSHTGDQETQYF
TRBJ1-1 | TRBV5-1 | CASNREPGITEAFF
TRBJ2-1 | TRBV20-1 | CSAPRTSNEQFF
TRBJ1-1 | TRBV27 | CASSFRVQGNTEAFF
TRBJ2-7 | TRBV21-1 | CAGENTGIPYEQYF
TRBJ1-2 | TRBV12-3/TRBV12-4 | CASSLGGSRGFYGYTF
TRBJ2-1 | TRBV20-1 | CSGRGGGYNEQFF
TRBJ1-2 | TRBV15 | CATRARDGENYGYTF
TRBJ2-2 | TRBV2 | CASSEDGRSTGELFF
TRBJ1-4 | TRBV20-1 | CSASTGDSEKLFF
TRBJ2-5 | TRBV7-8 | CASSRWTDWEETQYF
TRBJ2-1 | TRBV7-8 | CASSRLRGASYNEQFF
TRBJ2-7 | TRBV4-1 | CASSQSDLAGGEGEQYF
TRBJ2-1 | TRBV7-9 | CASSKIRGGLDEQFF
TRBJ1-1 | TRBV7-9 | CASSLLRPMNTEAFF
TRBJ1-4 | TRBV18 | CASSPNTANEKLFF
TRBJ2-5 | TRBV7-3 | CASSLNPTTQETQYF